This record covers a single T cell receptor beta chain. The record originates from a study of patients and donors after allogeneic stem cell transplantation. Trimming removed 4 bases from V and 10 bases from J, with 20 bases in between. The CDR3 sequence is 14 residues long. The V gene's germline CDR1 is SGHRS and CDR2 YFSETQ. Via MiXCR, TCRdb re-called the RT-PCR reads, giving one row per CDR3 protein. The top ten hold 11% of the sample, which has approximately 200,000 distinct CDR3 sequences, less than 50% seen once. Material for sequencing was blood, either unsorted or a sorted T cell fraction (not recorded which). The chain employs TRBV5-1 and TRBJ1-1; tentative D call: TRBD1 (5 bases). The sequence derives from a human donor who was either an allogeneic HSCT recipient or a stem cell or donor lymphocyte infusion donor (not recorded which). It is not recorded whose cells these are; they may come from a transplant donor. CDR3 sequence: CASSSGTHLRGAFF. In DNA, the CDR3 is TGCGCCAGCAGCAGCGGGACCCACTTAAGAGGAGCTTTCTTT.